The next 10 T cell receptor beta chains were all read from a single sample in a study of cytomegalovirus exposure and HLA in healthy donors. Primers: 60 Vbeta forward and 13 Jbeta reverse. The protocol was immunoSEQ multiplex PCR, while the TCRdb copy is restricted to in-frame clones and leaves out a portion. This sample has 200,000 to 250,000 clones, with around four fifths found just once. Sequencing was performed on PBMCs. The receptors were gathered from a woman aged 55-70 years in good health and CMV-seropositive.

This chain joins TRBV6-6 and TRBJ2-7, with 9 bases that match TRBD1. J lost 0 bases, V lost 7 bases, and 4 bases had no gene match. Per germline, CDR1 MNHNY and CDR2 SVGAGI (reference sequence). This CDR3 is 14 amino acids long. The CDR3 spells CASTSTGGSYEQYF. The CDR3 DNA reads as TGTGCCAGCACCTCGACAGGGGGCTCCTACGAGCAGTACTTC.

The gene calls are TRBV6-6 and TRBJ2-7; TRBD2 aligns across 8 bases. The CDR3 is 15 amino acids. Losses at the gene ends were 6 bases for V and 5 bases for J; bases not matched to a gene: 12. CDR1 is MNHNY, CDR2 SVGAGI, per germline (reference sequence). The CDR3 is CASSPDLAGRNEQYF. The CDR3 region has the DNA TGTGCCAGCAGCCCTGACTTAGCGGGAAGGAACGAGCAGTACTTC.

The chain uses TRBV4-1 and TRBJ2-7; 8 nucleotides align to TRBD2. Germline CDR1 MGHRA, CDR2 YSYEKL. Germline trimming cut 4 bases from V and 3 bases from J; bases unmatched to any gene: 11. The CDR3 covers 16 residues. CDR3 sequence: CASSPPPGLASYEQYF. The CDR3 coding sequence is TGCGCCAGCAGCCCCCCCCCAGGACTAGCTAGCTACGAGCAGTACTTC.

This chain links TRBV7-7 with TRBJ2-5; unclear D gene. Per the germline V gene, CDR1 is SSHAT and CDR2 is FNYEAQ (reference sequence). CDR3 length: 15 amino acids. Trimming removed 5 bases from V and 7 bases from J, with 20 bases in between. CDR3 sequence: CASSPPGPGYGTQYF. CDR3 sequence (DNA): TGTGCCAGCAGCCCTCCCGGTCCAGGATACGGGACCCAGTACTTC.

The V gene is TRBV6-1, the J gene TRBJ1-4, with TRBD1 identical over 10 bases. Losses at the gene ends were 4 bases for V and 7 bases for J; bases not matched to a gene: 6. Germline CDR1 MNHNS, CDR2 SASEGT. This CDR3 is 15 amino acids long. The CDR3 nucleotides read TGTGCCAGCAGTGGTTCGACAGGGGGCAGTGAAAAACTGTTTTTT. It is translated as CASSGSTGGSEKLFF.

The chain employs TRBV15 and TRBJ2-3; perhaps TRBD1 as D (6 bases). This CDR3 contains 17 residues. Trimming pared 1 base from V and 0 bases from J, leaving 14 bases between. Germline CDR1 and CDR2: LNHNV and YYDKDF (reference sequence). CDR3 region: CATSRGTHRESTDTQYF. CDR3 nucleotides: TGTGCCACCAGCAGAGGCACTCACAGGGAGAGCACAGATACGCAGTATTTT.

The chain carries TRBV6-1 and TRBJ1-2; a weak D match, TRBD1 (6 bases). The germline gives CDR1 MNHNS, CDR2 SASEGT. This CDR3 contains 14 residues. Trimming took 6 bases from V and 4 from J, leaving 15 bases between them. The CDR3 DNA sequence: TGTGCCAGCAGAACCGGGGGGGCGTTCTATGGCTACACCTTC. It is translated as CASRTGGAFYGYTF.

The rearrangement joins TRBV10-3 to TRBJ2-5; 8 bases are a match to TRBD1. V lost 4 bases and J lost 1; bases outside the gene matches: 2. The CDR3 extends over 14 amino acids. Per the germline V gene, CDR1 is ENHRY and CDR2 is SYGVKD. CDR3 DNA: TGTGCCATCAGTGGGACAGGGCTCCAAGAGACCCAGTACTTC. Translating it yields CAISGTGLQETQYF.

V is TRBV5-1 and J is TRBJ1-5, with D possibly matching TRBD1 (6 bases). Germline lookup yields CDR1 SGHRS and CDR2 YFSETQ. The V gene lost 5 bases and the J gene lost 1 base, with 13 bases spanning the gap. The CDR3 has 15 residues. The CDR3 protein is CASRAGAYSNQPQHF. For the CDR3, the DNA is TGCGCCAGCAGGGCAGGGGCATACAGCAATCAGCCCCAGCATTTT.

The gene calls are TRBV5-4 and TRBJ2-5, with TRBD2 matching 7 bases. The DNA end favors TRBJ2-7, so the J call may be wrong. Germline-derived CDR1 and CDR2 are SGHNT and YYREEE (reference sequence). CDR3 size: 18 residues. The CDR3 here is CASSLFGFLGGTTYEQYF. In DNA, the CDR3 is TGTGCCAGCAGCTTGTTCGGTTTTTTGGGCGGGACTACCTACGAGCAGTACTTC.